This paragraph reports one TCR beta chain. Its antigen is undetermined. These data are taken from a study of CD8 T cells in ankylosing spondylitis. Quantitative 5'-RACE with molecular barcodes generated TCR beta libraries. TCRdb recomputed calls from the 5' RACE reads with MiXCR, one row per CDR3 protein. The sample lists some 840,000 distinct CDR3 sequences; 12% were seen once. CDR3 size: 13 residues. Germline lookup yields CDR1 SNHLY and CDR2 FYNNEI. V lost 1 base and J lost 2, with 6 bases in between. Regarding the study as a whole: Ankylosing spondylitis blood seemed to carry a telltale TCR beta motif made of under ten highly homologous variants. Within peripheral blood, clones linked to disease were CD8+ and relatively rare. Reports of some motif variants in reactive arthritis synovial fluid and blood predate this one.

V and J are TRBV2 and TRBJ2-7, with D uncertain. The sequencing sample was made of blood, either unsorted or a sorted T cell fraction (not recorded which). The TCR comes from a male donor with ankylosing spondylitis. The CDR3 DNA sequence: TGTGCCAGCAGTGAAGATGCCACCTACGAGCAGTACTTC. It codes for CASSEDATYEQYF.